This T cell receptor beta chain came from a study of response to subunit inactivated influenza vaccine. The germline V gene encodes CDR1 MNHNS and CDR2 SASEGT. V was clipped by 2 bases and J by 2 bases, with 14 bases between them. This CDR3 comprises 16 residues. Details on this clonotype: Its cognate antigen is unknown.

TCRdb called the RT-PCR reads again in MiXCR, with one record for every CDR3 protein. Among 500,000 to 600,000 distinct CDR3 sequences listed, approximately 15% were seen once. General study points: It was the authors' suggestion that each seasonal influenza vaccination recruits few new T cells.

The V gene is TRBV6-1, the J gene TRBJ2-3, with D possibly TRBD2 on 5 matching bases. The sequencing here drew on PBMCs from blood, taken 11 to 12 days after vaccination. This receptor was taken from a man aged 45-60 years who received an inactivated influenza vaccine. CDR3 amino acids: CASSELWSDYTDTQYF. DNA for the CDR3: TGTGCCAGCAGTGAACTATGGAGCGACTACACAGATACGCAGTATTTT.